This note documents a single TCR beta chain sequence. Its antigen is unknown. Profiled with immunoSEQ multiplex PCR; TCRdb holds only in-frame clones, not every one. This table holds 20,000 to 25,000 clones, around 80% found once. The data belong to a study of a mutant IDH1 vaccine in newly diagnosed glioma. Study overall: Onset of vaccination occurred 4-6 weeks following radiotherapy alone, or with temozolomide cycles. Treatment recipients were approximately 62% male and around 38% female, and their mean age was roughly 40 years. Study outcomes and limitations: It seemed that pseudoprogression was not linked to changes in the top peripheral T cell clonotypes. Immune responses induced by the vaccine were seen in approximately 93% of patients, spanning multiple MHC alleles.

In germline, CDR1 is GTSNPN, CDR2 SVGIG (reference sequence). The CDR3 length is 15 residues. V trimming: 0 bases; J trimming: 9 bases; junction bases outside the gene matches: 10. The time point was: week 23, last vaccination. In the vaccine, a single dose held 300 ug of the mutant IDH1 20-mer peptide, along with topical imiquimod. The sample consisted of PBMCs, taken from a glioma patient whose treatment included an IDH1 peptide vaccine. The sequence derives from a man in his thirties or forties with glioma. The chain joins TRBV30 to TRBJ1-2; 10 nucleotides agree with TRBD1. The CDR3 nucleotides read TGTGCCTGGAGTGTACTGACAGGGGGCGGGCAAAGCTACACCTTC. Encoded protein: CAWSVLTGGGQSYTF.